One and the same sample provided the 29 T cell receptor beta chains below, sequenced in a study of blood T cells in healthy people across ages. Together with a sample-barcoded 5' primer, a J-beta primer mix was included in a second PCR lasting about 7 to 12 cycles. From the 5' RACE reads, TCRdb called clonotypes with MiXCR, one entry per CDR3 protein. The sample comprises about 1.4 million distinct CDR3 sequences, approximately 60% of which are singletons, and roughly 6.3% rests with the top ten. The sample consisted of blood. These receptors originate from a young man in good health.

The genes are TRBV14 and TRBJ2-4; D might be TRBD2 (5 bases). The J call could be wrong; TRBJ2-7 is a better fit for the DNA end. This CDR3 has 16 amino acids. CDR1 and CDR2 (germline): SGHDN, FVKESK. This CDR3 is CASSQMGGRGTYEQYF. The CDR3 bases are TGTGCCAGCAGCCAAATGGGTGGGAGAGGAACCTACGAGCAGTACTTC.

The chain recombines TRBV27 with TRBJ2-3; D call uncertain. Looked up from germline, CDR1 is MNHEY and CDR2 is SMNVEV (reference sequence). Trimming shortened V by 6 bases and J by 0 bases, and 16 bases separated the two germline ends. CDR3 length: 16 amino acids. This chain's CDR3 is CASRITDASSTDTQYF. CDR3 nucleotide sequence: TGTGCCAGCAGGATAACGGACGCAAGCAGCACAGATACGCAGTATTTT.

The J gene is TRBJ2-3, the V gene TRBV27; tentative D call: TRBD2 (6 bases). In germline, CDR1 is MNHEY, CDR2 SMNVEV (reference sequence). This CDR3 spans 15 amino acids. The V end was cut by 3 bases, the J end by 8 bases, with 18 bases between. The CDR3 bases are TGTGCCAGCAGTTTCGGGAGTCATAAATCGGGTACGCAGTATTTT. As protein: CASSFGSHKSGTQYF.

The chain combines TRBV7-9 with TRBJ1-5; D unresolved. This CDR3 contains 13 residues. Germline V lookup: CDR1 SEHNR, CDR2 FQNEAQ (reference sequence). V was pared by 0 bases and J by 8 bases, with 8 bases between. CDR3 protein: CASSLAMGKPQHF. The CDR3 nucleotides are TGTGCCAGCAGCTTAGCTATGGGGAAGCCCCAGCATTTT.

This clonotype was seen more than once but under ten times. The chain has TRBV7-2 and TRBJ2-3; 8 bases align to TRBD2. Trimming removed 5 bases from V and 6 bases from J; junction bases left unmatched: 13. The CDR3 length is 16 residues. Germline values: CDR1 SGHTA, CDR2 FQGNSA. CDR3 in DNA: TGTGCCAGCAGCATAGGTGTACGGGAGGGCCAGGATACGCAGTATTTT. This sequence encodes CASSIGVREGQDTQYF. Full variable domain (rest looked up from reference TRBV7-2 and TRBJ2-3): GAGVSQSPSNKVTEKGKDVELRCDPISGHTALYWYRQSLGQGLEFLIYFQGNSAPDKSGLPSDRFSAERTGGSVSTLTIQRTQQEDSAVYLCASSIGVREGQDTQYFGPGTRLTVL.

J is TRBJ2-1 and V is TRBV9, with D tentatively TRBD1 (6 bases). The CDR3 loop spans 18 amino acids. The V end was cut by 4 bases, the J end by 7 bases, with 27 bases between. Germline-derived CDR1 and CDR2 are SGDLS and YYNGEE. The CDR3 is CASSSELGDKAGDNEQFF. The CDR3 DNA follows: TGTGCCAGCAGCTCCGAGCTAGGGGACAAGGCCGGGGATAATGAGCAGTTCTTC.

This sequence joins TRBV10-3 and TRBJ2-1; 7 bases agree with TRBD1. This CDR3 comprises 16 residues. Germline-derived CDR1 and CDR2 are ENHRY and SYGVKD. The junction had 5 bases not matched to a gene; V was cut back by 3 bases and J by 0 bases. Here the CDR3 reads CAISDMGDSSYNEQFF. The CDR3 DNA reads as TGTGCCATCAGTGATATGGGGGACAGCTCCTACAATGAGCAGTTCTTC.

The chain recombines TRBV20-1 with TRBJ2-1; D call uncertain. Germline assignment: CDR1 DFQATT and CDR2 SNEGSKA (reference sequence). The CDR3 loop spans 15 amino acids. Trimming left V 6 bases short and J 2 bases short, with 17 bases between. The chain's CDR3 is CSARPQVGTYNEQFF. The CDR3 coding sequence is TGCAGTGCCCGCCCGCAGGTAGGGACCTACAATGAGCAGTTCTTC.

The chain uses TRBV4-2 and TRBJ1-1; 8 nucleotides match TRBD1. The CDR3 loop spans 14 amino acids. V lost 5 bases and J lost 1; bases outside the gene matches: 3. Germline CDR1 reads LGHNA; CDR2 reads YNFKEQ. The CDR3 reads CASSWTGTNTEAFF. Written as DNA, the CDR3 is TGTGCCAGCAGCTGGACAGGGACGAACACTGAAGCTTTCTTT.

The rearrangement links TRBV29-1 to TRBJ2-3, with D perhaps given as TRBD1 or TRBD2 (5 bases each). V lost 4 bases and J lost 4, with 12 bases in between. The CDR3 runs to 13 residues. Germline-derived CDR1 and CDR2 are SQVTM and ANQGSEA. In DNA, the CDR3 is TGCAGCGTTGTACCGGTGGGGGCAGATACGCAGTATTTT. Translated: CSVVPVGADTQYF.

This clonotype turned up a few times. This chain uses TRBV4-2 with TRBJ1-4; 9 nucleotides line up with TRBD1. J lost 11 bases, V lost 0 bases, and 7 bases had no gene match. The CDR3 has 15 residues. Germline CDR1 is LGHNA and CDR2 is YNFKEQ. CDR3 amino acids: CASSQEITGGAKLFF. In nucleotides, the CDR3 is TGTGCCAGCAGCCAAGAGATTACAGGGGGCGCGAAACTGTTTTTT.

This clonotype was recorded a few times. V gene TRBV7-9 combines with J gene TRBJ1-2; possible D gene TRBD1, 5 bases. The CDR3 has 15 residues. Germline lookup yields CDR1 SEHNR and CDR2 FQNEAQ (reference sequence). V was pared by 6 bases and J by 2 bases, with 16 bases between. CDR3 DNA sequence: TGTGCCAGCAGTTCCCCGTCAAAGGGGAACTATGGCTACACCTTC. This gives the protein CASSSPSKGNYGYTF.

The V and J genes are TRBV4-1 and TRBJ1-3; the D is unclear. Germline CDR1 MGHRA, CDR2 YSYEKL. The V end lost 0 bases, the J end lost 14 bases, and 11 bases lay between the germline ends. There are 12 residues in the CDR3. DNA of the CDR3: TGCGCCAGCAGCCAAGATGCAACACTCCTATATTTT. Its protein product is CASSQDATLLYF.

This clonotype showed up just a few times. The chain uses TRBV4-2 and TRBJ2-2; D is undetermined. CDR1 and CDR2 from the germline V gene are LGHNA and YNFKEQ. The CDR3 contains 15 residues. Trimming stripped 1 base from V and 3 bases from J, with 9 bases between. This CDR3 is CASSQVRWDTGELFF. Written as DNA, the CDR3 is TGTGCCAGCAGCCAAGTCAGGTGGGACACCGGGGAGCTGTTTTTT.

V gene TRBV28 combines with J gene TRBJ1-4, with no clear D. CDR3 length equals 13 residues. Germline-derived CDR1 and CDR2 are MDHEN and SYDVKM. The CDR3 reads CVSRSTGTEKLFF. In DNA, the CDR3 is TGTGTAAGCAGATCGACGGGAACTGAAAAACTGTTTTTT.

This chain links TRBV25-1 with TRBJ1-4, with D possibly matching TRBD1 (5 bases). Trimming cost V 4 bases and J 10 bases, with 13 bases left between them. Per germline, CDR1 MGHDK and CDR2 SYGVNS. The CDR3 extends over 13 amino acids. Here the CDR3 DNA reads TGTGCCAGCAGTGGGGGACCGCCTGCAAAACTGTTTTTT. It codes for CASSGGPPAKLFF.

This clonotype was observed a handful of times. This chain uses TRBV7-2 with TRBJ2-7; possibly TRBD1 or TRBD2 for D (6 bases each). Per the germline V gene, CDR1 is SGHTA and CDR2 is FQGNSA. CDR3 length equals 14 residues. Trimming left V 5 bases short and J 4 bases short, with 15 bases between. Here the CDR3 reads CASSDSGANYEQYF. The CDR3 DNA is TGTGCCAGCAGCGATTCGGGGGCTAATTACGAGCAGTACTTC.

The chain combines TRBV4-1 with TRBJ2-7; a weak D match, TRBD1 (5 bases). Germline V gene data show CDR1 as MGHRA and CDR2 as YSYEKL. This CDR3 region has 12 residues. Trimming removed 4 bases from V and 6 bases from J, with 10 bases in between. CDR3 loop: CASSPGFSEQYF. DNA for the CDR3: TGCGCCAGCAGCCCAGGGTTTTCCGAGCAGTACTTC.

The gene calls are TRBV12-3 or TRBV12-4 and TRBJ2-5, with D possibly being TRBD1 (6 bases). The J call could be wrong; TRBJ2-1 is a better fit for the DNA end. The CDR3 runs to 15 residues. DNA of the CDR3: TGTGCCAGCAGTCCGGGGACACCCACAGAGAAGACCCAGTTCTTC. It codes for CASSPGTPTEKTQFF.

V usage is TRBV29-1 and J usage is TRBJ2-7; D call uncertain. The J call may not be correct, given that the DNA end is closer to TRBJ2-5. CDR1 is SQVTM and CDR2 is ANQGSEA in the germline V gene. The CDR3 covers 12 residues. CDR3 sequence (DNA): TGCAGCGTTCTCCGAGGACCAGAGACCCAGTACTTC. This translates into CSVLRGPETQYF.

The J gene is TRBJ2-1, the V gene TRBV2; TRBD1 might be the D (6 bases). Looked up from germline, CDR1 is SNHLY and CDR2 is FYNNEI. Trimming stripped 4 bases from V and 7 bases from J, with 14 bases between. CDR3 length: 14 amino acids. CDR3 protein: CASSVRGFRNEQFF. The CDR3 DNA follows: TGTGCCAGCAGTGTCAGGGGATTCAGAAATGAGCAGTTCTTC. Variable domain in full (rest from reference TRBV2 and TRBJ2-1): EPEVTQTPSHQVTQMGQEVILRCVPISNHLYFYWYRQILGQKVEFLVSFYNNEISEKSEIFDDQFSVERPDGSNFTLKIRSTKLEDSAMYFCASSVRGFRNEQFFGPGTRLTVL.

For the CDR3, the DNA is TGTGCCAGCAGCTACCGAAGGGCAGGAAGCTATGGCTACACCTTC. Its protein is CASSYRRAGSYGYTF. The chain uses TRBV7-8 and TRBJ1-2; D uncertain. The CDR3 has 15 amino acids. V dropped 4 bases and J dropped 4 bases, with 16 bases sitting between them. Per the germline V gene, CDR1 is SGHVS and CDR2 is FQNEAQ.

The J gene is TRBJ2-7, the V gene TRBV7-2; 7 bases match TRBD2. CDR3 length: 14 residues. V dropped 8 bases and J dropped 0; count of bases not matched to a gene: 7. From germline, CDR1 is SGHTA and CDR2 FQGNSA. The CDR3 DNA follows: TGTGCCAGCTGGGGGGGAACAATCTCCTACGAGCAGTACTTC. Residues: CASWGGTISYEQYF.

The chain carries TRBV18 and TRBJ1-5, with 8 bases that match TRBD1. Germline assignment: CDR1 KGHSH and CDR2 LQKENI. V lost 3 bases and J lost 4; bases outside the gene matches: 5. CDR3 size: 15 residues. The chain's CDR3 is CASSPDRGWNQPQHF. CDR3 coding DNA: TGTGCCAGCTCACCTGACAGGGGTTGGAATCAGCCCCAGCATTTT.

CDR3 sequence (DNA): TGTGCCAGCGGAGAAGCGGGGGGGCCTTACGAGCAGTACTTC. Encoded protein: CASGEAGGPYEQYF. This chain connects TRBV2 to TRBJ2-7; TRBD2 matches at 10 bases. The CDR3 spans 14 residues. Germline lookup yields CDR1 SNHLY and CDR2 FYNNEI. The trim removed 8 bases at V and 4 bases at J, leaving 8 bases unmatched.

In its sample, this clonotype was seen once. V gene TRBV6-6 combines with J gene TRBJ2-5; 7 bases agree with TRBD1. This CDR3 has 17 amino acids. From germline, CDR1 is MNHNY and CDR2 SVGAGI (reference sequence). J was trimmed by 0 bases and V by 0 bases; bases with no gene match: 7. CDR3 protein: CASSYSEQGIYQETQYF. DNA of the CDR3: TGTGCCAGCAGTTACTCTGAACAGGGGATTTACCAAGAGACCCAGTACTTC.

This rearrangement joins TRBV12-3 or TRBV12-4 to TRBJ1-2, with TRBD1 matching over 7 bases. The CDR3 covers 14 residues. The V segment lost 6 bases and the J segment 7 bases; nucleotides outside the gene matches: 11. This chain's CDR3 is CASRGAGTARGYTF. As DNA, the CDR3 is TGTGCCAGCAGGGGAGCCGGGACAGCTCGTGGCTACACCTTC.

This clonotype has only one observation. The CDR3 region has the DNA TGCGCCAGCAGCACGAGGGGACAGGGGACCTACGAGCAGTACTTC. Amino acid sequence: CASSTRGQGTYEQYF. The rearrangement joins TRBV5-1 to TRBJ2-7; 10 bases agree with TRBD1. V lost 4 bases to trimming and J lost 2 bases; unmatched junction nucleotides: 6. This CDR3 has 15 residues. Germline V gene lookup returns CDR1 SGHRS and CDR2 YFSETQ.

In regard to this clonotype: One junction end does not reproduce the germline sequence, and a read error may be involved. The J gene is TRBJ1-6, the V gene TRBV6-2 or TRBV6-3, with D maybe TRBD1 (6 bases). CDR1 MNHEY and CDR2 SVGEGT come from the germline V gene. The CDR3 has 18 residues. CDR3 sequence: CASSYHREWAVYNSPLHF. As DNA, the CDR3 is TGTGCCAGTAGTTACCACAGGGAATGGGCCGTATACAATTCACCCCTCCACTTT.